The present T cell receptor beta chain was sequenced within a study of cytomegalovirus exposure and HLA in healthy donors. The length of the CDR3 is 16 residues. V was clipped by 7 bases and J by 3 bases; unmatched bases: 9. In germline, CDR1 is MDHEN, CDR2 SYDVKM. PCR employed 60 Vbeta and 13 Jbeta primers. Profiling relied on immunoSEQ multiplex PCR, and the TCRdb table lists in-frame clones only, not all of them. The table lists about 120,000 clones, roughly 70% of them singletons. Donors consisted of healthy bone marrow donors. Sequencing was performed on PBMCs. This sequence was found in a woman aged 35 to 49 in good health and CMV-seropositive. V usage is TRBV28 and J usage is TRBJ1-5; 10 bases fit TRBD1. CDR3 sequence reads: CASTQWDRGANQPQHF. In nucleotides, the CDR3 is TGTGCCAGCACCCAATGGGACAGGGGCGCCAATCAGCCCCAGCATTTT.